Shown below are 6 T cell receptor beta chains from a single sample sequenced in a study of control samples from healthy donors and cancer patients. Produced via immunoSEQ multiplex PCR; TCRdb's table is partial and in-frame only. The sample holds tens of thousands of clones; around four fifths are singletons and the top ten take 20% to 25%. The specimen sequenced was PBMCs. These receptors were taken from a man in his fifties or sixties with colorectal cancer.

This chain joins TRBV6-5 and TRBJ2-7; TRBD2 might be the D (6 bases). Per germline, CDR1 MNHEY and CDR2 SVGAGI. Trimming cost V 5 bases and J 2 bases, with 13 bases left between them. This CDR3 has 14 amino acids. The CDR3 DNA sequence: TGTGCCAGCAGTACATACGGGGGAGCCTACGAGCAGTACGTC. Residues: CASSTYGGAYEQYV.

The V gene is TRBV29-1, the J gene TRBJ2-7; 11 bases fit TRBD2. Per germline, CDR1 SQVTM and CDR2 ANQGSEA. The junction had 14 bases not matched to a gene; V was cut back by 6 bases and J by 7 bases. This CDR3 comprises 15 residues. The CDR3 coding sequence is TGCAGCGTGCTCCGATTAGCGGGGGGGCCCGGGGAGCAGTACTTC. Its translation: CSVLRLAGGPGEQYF.

The rearrangement links TRBV2 to TRBJ2-6, with 7 bases aligning to TRBD1. The trim removed 7 bases at V and 0 bases at J, leaving 9 bases unmatched. This CDR3 has 17 amino acids. The germline CDR1 and CDR2 sequences are SNHLY and FYNNEI. The chain's CDR3 is CASTYGTAGSGANVLTF. The CDR3 coding sequence is TGTGCCAGCACCTATGGGACAGCCGGCTCTGGGGCCAACGTCCTGACTTTC.

The V call is TRBV18, the J call TRBJ2-1; TRBD2 is a possible D gene (5 bases). This CDR3 comprises 13 residues. Between the trimmed V and J ends, which lost 2 bases and 8 bases, there was a span of 10 bases. Looked up from germline, CDR1 is KGHSH and CDR2 is LQKENI. CDR3 loop: CASSPNRGDEQFF. In DNA, the CDR3 is TGTGCCAGCTCACCAAACCGGGGTGATGAGCAGTTCTTC.

The gene calls are TRBV2 and TRBJ1-2; D not certain. The CDR3 loop spans 13 amino acids. Deletions cut 4 bases from V and 6 bases from J, with 12 bases between. The germline V gene has CDR1 SNHLY and CDR2 FYNNEI. This CDR3 is CASSVGEVNGYTF. In DNA, the CDR3 is TGTGCCAGCAGTGTTGGGGAGGTGAATGGCTACACCTTC.

The rearrangement joins TRBV7-2 to TRBJ2-1; 8 nucleotides line up with TRBD2. The CDR3 has 15 amino acids. V was pared by 6 bases and J by 4 bases, with 8 bases of the junction left unmatched. Germline assignment: CDR1 SGHTA and CDR2 FQGNSA. The CDR3 region has the DNA TGTGCCAGCAGTCCATCCGCGGGGGGTTACAATGAGCAGTTCTTC. Residues: CASSPSAGGYNEQFF.